These 19 T cell receptor beta chains came from one sample sequenced in a study of blood T cell repertoires in COVID-19 (TCRdb year 2020). Libraries were made using the immunoSEQ multiplex PCR assay. This is the immuneACCESS table as TCRdb keeps it, with only in-frame sequences that have V and J called. A part of the clones is gone; compared with another copy, unresolved V genes explain less than half, and the rest is unexplained. The sample data list about 60,000 clones, and approximately 91% of these were observed just once. The leading ten clones occupy about 7.9% of the sample. Material: peripheral blood. The receptors derive from a human donor in a cohort sampled during active COVID-19.

CDR3 bases: TGTGCCAGCAGCGCGCGCGGGACTAGCGGGGGAAGAGAGACCCAGTACTTC. Its translation: CASSARGTSGGRETQYF. The J gene is TRBJ2-5, the V gene TRBV9; 14 nucleotides align to TRBD2. V was clipped by 3 bases and J by 4 bases; unmatched bases: 8. Germline V gene data show CDR1 as SGDLS and CDR2 as YYNGEE. The CDR3 consists of 17 residues.

V usage is TRBV2 and J usage is TRBJ2-7; TRBD2 is a possible D gene (6 bases). The CDR3 sequence is 14 residues long. Deletions cut 6 bases from V and 3 bases from J, with 15 bases between. From germline, CDR1 is SNHLY and CDR2 FYNNEI. The CDR3 bases are TGTGCCAGCAGCGCCGGAGGGCCAGTCTACGAGCAGTACTTC. It yields the protein CASSAGGPVYEQYF.

The rearrangement links TRBV6-5 to TRBJ2-7; 8 positions agree with TRBD2. CDR3 size: 15 residues. J gave up 4 bases and V 3 bases, and 8 bases lay outside the gene matches. Germline loops: CDR1 MNHEY, CDR2 SVGAGI. CDR3 residues: CASSYASGRPYEQYF. The CDR3 nucleotides read TGTGCCAGCAGTTATGCTAGCGGGCGCCCGTACGAGCAGTACTTC.

This chain joins TRBV6-2 or TRBV6-3 and TRBJ1-5, with D unclear. Trimming pared 0 bases from V and 2 bases from J, leaving 11 bases between. Germline CDR1 is MNHEY and CDR2 is SVGEGT. The CDR3 totals 16 residues. CDR3 DNA: TGTGCCAGCAGTTACTCGTCCCGGGTGGGCAATCAGCCCCAGCATTTT. Protein sequence: CASSYSSRVGNQPQHF.

CDR3 DNA sequence: TGTGCCAGCAGTTTCCCACGGGGGGTTTCGCAGTACTTC. It encodes CASSFPRGVSQYF. The chain uses TRBV27 and TRBJ2-7, with 7 nucleotides matching TRBD2. The CDR3 sequence is 13 residues long. In germline, CDR1 is MNHEY, CDR2 SMNVEV (reference sequence). V was pared by 3 bases and J by 9 bases, with 8 bases of the junction left unmatched.

V is TRBV14 and J is TRBJ1-1; no clear D gene. Trimming removed 1 base at V and 3 bases at J, with 9 bases between. Germline V gives CDR1 SGHDN, CDR2 FVKESK. There are 14 residues in the CDR3. The CDR3 region is CASSQGGEDTEAFF. CDR3 nucleotide sequence: TGTGCCAGCAGCCAAGGCGGGGAGGACACTGAAGCTTTCTTT.

As DNA, the CDR3 is TGTGCCAGCTCACCGGACAGGGGGAGTACCTCCGAGCAGTACTTC. This sequence encodes CASSPDRGSTSEQYF. The J gene is TRBJ2-7, the V gene TRBV18; 10 bases agree with TRBD1. This CDR3 is built from 15 residues. Germline CDR1 and CDR2: KGHSH and LQKENI. V lost 3 bases, J lost 6 bases, and 8 bases stayed unmatched.

Notes on this clone: The sample has other DNA sequences that encode this CDR3 too. CDR3 protein: CASSSGRGGSSPLHF. CDR3 nucleotides: TGCGCCAGCAGCTCGGGGCGGGGGGGCTCTTCACCCCTCCACTTT. This chain joins TRBV5-1 and TRBJ1-6; TRBD1 might be the D (6 bases). The V and J ends lost 3 bases and 9 bases respectively, with 16 bases between them. The CDR3 totals 15 residues. Germline assignment: CDR1 SGHRS and CDR2 YFSETQ.

The chain has TRBV3-1 (or the pseudogene TRBV3-2) and TRBJ2-2; TRBD2 agrees at 9 bases. Trimming removed 3 bases from V and 4 bases from J; junction bases left unmatched: 9. CDR1 is LGHDT, CDR2 YNNKEL, per germline (reference sequence). This CDR3 has 17 residues. The CDR3: CASSHWGGRAFTGELFF. The CDR3 DNA sequence: TGTGCCAGCAGCCACTGGGGCGGGAGGGCGTTCACCGGGGAGCTGTTTTTT.

The chain links TRBV7-2 to TRBJ2-1; D unclear. The germline CDR1 and CDR2 sequences are SGHTA and FQGNSA. This CDR3 region has 14 residues. Trimming stripped 1 base from V and 6 bases from J, with 10 bases between. The CDR3 sequence: CASSLVSAANEQFF. The CDR3 region has the DNA TGTGCCAGCAGCTTAGTCTCGGCGGCCAATGAGCAGTTCTTC.

The rearrangement uses TRBV18 and TRBJ1-1; a weak D match, TRBD1 (5 bases). Looked up from germline, CDR1 is KGHSH and CDR2 is LQKENI. The CDR3 is 17 residues long. The V end was cut by 3 bases, the J end by 3 bases, with 20 bases between. The CDR3 nucleotides read TGTGCCAGCTCACCCATCCTCGGGGGGTTGGAATACACTGAAGCTTTCTTT. Translation: CASSPILGGLEYTEAFF.

The chain couples TRBV7-3 to TRBJ2-5, with 10 bases lining up with TRBD1. This CDR3 spans 15 amino acids. V lost 2 bases to trimming and J lost 2 bases; unmatched junction nucleotides: 2. Germline CDR1 and CDR2: SGHTA and FQGTGA. In nucleotides, the CDR3 is TGTGCCAGCAGCTTAGCGGGACAGGGGCAAGAGACCCAGTACTTC. Amino acids: CASSLAGQGQETQYF.

J is TRBJ2-1 and V is TRBV5-5, with TRBD1 matching 8 bases. Trimming at V came to 5 bases and at J to 3 bases, leaving 19 bases not matched to a gene. The CDR3 sequence is 19 residues long. CDR1 is SGHKS, CDR2 YYEKEE, per germline (reference sequence). In DNA, the CDR3 is TGTGCCAGCAGTGTGTTCGGGCAGGGGGCGAAAAGTATCTACAATGAGCAGTTCTTC. Its translation: CASSVFGQGAKSIYNEQFF. Combining the CDR3 with reference TRBV5-5 and TRBJ2-1 gives the whole variable domain DAGVTQSPTHLIKTRGQQVTLRCSPISGHKSVSWYQQVLGQGPQFIFQYYEKEERGRGNFPDRFSARQFPNYSSELNVNALLLGDSALYLCASSVFGQGAKSIYNEQFFGPGTRLTVL.

The rearrangement links TRBV7-2 to TRBJ1-5, with 7 bases identical to TRBD1. The germline V gene has CDR1 SGHTA and CDR2 FQGNSA. This CDR3 is built from 15 residues. The V segment lost 2 bases and the J segment 5 bases; nucleotides outside the gene matches: 6. The DNA of the CDR3 is TGTGCCAGCAGCTTAATCGGGGGACAGTATCAGCCCCAGCATTTT. It translates to CASSLIGGQYQPQHF.

J is TRBJ2-1 and V is TRBV18; 10 bases map to TRBD2. The V segment lost 3 bases and the J segment 5 bases; nucleotides outside the gene matches: 10. This CDR3 has 17 residues. The germline V gene has CDR1 KGHSH and CDR2 LQKENI. The CDR3 nucleotides read TGTGCCAGCTCACCGCCCCTACTAGCGGGACCCAACAATGAGCAGTTCTTC. Amino acids: CASSPPLLAGPNNEQFF. Filled out from reference TRBV18 and TRBJ2-1, the complete variable domain reads NAGVMQNPRHLVRRRGQEARLRCSPMKGHSHVYWYRQLPEEGLKFMVYLQKENIIDESGMPKERFSAEFPKEGPSILRIQQVVRGDSAAYFCASSPPLLAGPNNEQFFGPGTRLTVL.

The V and J genes are TRBV4-1 and TRBJ1-2; D is undetermined. Per the germline V gene, CDR1 is MGHRA and CDR2 is YSYEKL. This CDR3 is 14 amino acids long. The V end was cut by 0 bases, the J end by 4 bases, with 9 bases between. The CDR3 nucleotides read TGCGCCAGCAGCCAAGATCGGGGAAGCTATGGCTACACCTTC. Translating it yields CASSQDRGSYGYTF.

V is TRBV19 and J is TRBJ1-2; 10 bases are shared with TRBD1. There are 14 residues in the CDR3. Trimming at V came to 7 bases and at J to 4 bases, leaving 6 bases not matched to a gene. Germline-derived CDR1 and CDR2 are LNHDA and SQIVND (reference sequence). This CDR3 is CASIDRGRVYGYTF. The CDR3 DNA sequence: TGTGCCAGTATTGACAGGGGGCGTGTCTATGGCTACACCTTC.

This rearrangement joins TRBV7-9 to TRBJ1-1, with D possibly matching TRBD1 (5 bases). V was shortened by 1 base and J by 7 bases, with 16 bases between the two germline ends. The CDR3 runs 15 residues. Germline CDR1 SEHNR, CDR2 FQNEAQ (reference sequence). The CDR3 DNA sequence: TGTGCCAGCAGCTTAGTGGCCGCAGGGCGTGATGAAGCTTTCTTT. Its translation: CASSLVAAGRDEAFF. The whole variable domain, filled in from reference TRBV7-9 and TRBJ1-1, reads DTGVSQNPRHKITKRGQNVTFRCDPISEHNRLYWYRQTLGQGPEFLTYFQNEAQLEKSRLLSDRFSAERPKGSFSTLEIQRTEQGDSAMYLCASSLVAAGRDEAFFGQGTRLTVV.

This chain joins TRBV27 and TRBJ1-5; 9 bases line up with TRBD1. Unmatched junction bases numbered 8, after V lost 5 bases and J lost 6 bases. The CDR3 has 15 residues. Germline CDR1 and CDR2: MNHEY and SMNVEV (reference sequence). Here the CDR3 reads CASSPLGQGGQPQHF. CDR3 bases: TGTGCCAGCAGTCCACTGGGACAGGGCGGTCAGCCCCAGCATTTT.